The clone carrying this TCR beta chain showed up just a few times. This sample stems from a study of blood T cell repertoires in COVID-19. Study-level background: Italy, Spain and the United States were the sources of the convalescent and acute COVID-19 samples.

Repertoires were generated with immunoSEQ multiplex PCR, while TCRdb's copy carries only in-frame clones and drops some. The sample shows around 80,000 clones, 80% to 90% of them seen only once. Germline V CDR1 and CDR2: GTSNPN, SVGIG (reference sequence). Between the trimmed V and J ends, which lost 4 bases and 4 bases, there was a span of 9 bases. The CDR3 loop spans 12 amino acids. Sequenced input: peripheral blood. The J gene is TRBJ2-3, the V gene TRBV30; D ambiguous. This receptor was obtained from a woman older than 75 with active or convalescent COVID-19. This chain's CDR3 is CAWIQSADTQYF. The CDR3 nucleotides are TGTGCCTGGATCCAGTCTGCAGATACGCAGTATTTT.